The source of this T cell receptor (beta chain) is a study of cytomegalovirus exposure and HLA in healthy donors. This clone occurred once. The PCR employed 60 Vbeta primers together with 13 Jbeta primers. This table comes from immunoSEQ multiplex PCR, and its TCRdb copy is limited to in-frame clones, with some not included. The sample contains 150,000 to 200,000 clones, 70% to 90% of which appear only once. Germline CDR1 and CDR2: MNHEY and SVGAGI. V was trimmed by 0 bases and J by 1 base, leaving 12 bases between them. The CDR3 runs 16 residues. This TCR derives from a young woman in good health and CMV-seronegative. Sequencing input: PBMCs. The chain is built from TRBV6-5 and TRBJ1-1, with D unresolved. The CDR3 spells CASSYSRGLRNTEAFF. The CDR3 nucleotides read TGTGCCAGCAGTTACTCGAGAGGGTTAAGGAACACTGAAGCTTTCTTT.